This entry lists 20 T cell receptor beta chains sequenced from one sample in a study of control samples from healthy donors and cancer patients. Clones were sequenced by immunoSEQ multiplex PCR, and TCRdb holds only the in-frame ones, with some missing. The sample gives about 160,000 clones, about 94% of which show up once; 0.68% is in the top ten. What was sequenced was blood. The receptors originated from a woman in her twenties or thirties in good health.

The J gene is TRBJ2-7, the V gene TRBV27; 12 bases match TRBD2. Germline CDR1 MNHEY, CDR2 SMNVEV (reference sequence). The length of the CDR3 is 15 residues. V lost 6 bases to trimming and J lost 6 bases; unmatched junction nucleotides: 9. The CDR3 DNA reads TGTGCCAGCAGCGAGACTAGCGGGAGATTCGGCGAGCAGTACTTC. Translating it yields CASSETSGRFGEQYF.

The rearrangement uses TRBV10-1 and TRBJ2-2; TRBD1 is a possible D gene (5 bases). The CDR3 spans 19 residues. The V end lost 8 bases, the J end lost 4 bases, and 29 bases lay between the germline ends. Germline lookup yields CDR1 WNHNN and CDR2 SYGVQD (reference sequence). The CDR3 nucleotides read TGCGCCAGCTGGCCCACGCCAGGGCCGGCTAGTCTATGCACCGGGGAGCTGTTTTTT. Amino acid sequence: CASWPTPGPASLCTGELFF.

The rearrangement links TRBV28 to TRBJ1-4; D is unclear. The germline V gene has CDR1 MDHEN and CDR2 SYDVKM. CDR3 length: 14 residues. The V end was cut by 5 bases, the J end by 3 bases, with 10 bases between. The chain's CDR3 is CASSGIGSNEKLFF. The CDR3 nucleotides are TGTGCCAGCAGTGGGATTGGCTCTAATGAAAAACTGTTTTTT.

The V call is TRBV10-3, the J call TRBJ2-5, with D possibly being TRBD2 (5 bases). V shed 7 bases and J shed 3 bases, with 12 bases lying between them. CDR3 length equals 13 residues. Germline V gene sequence: CDR1 ENHRY, CDR2 SYGVKD. The CDR3 spells CAINHMREETQYF. CDR3 nucleotides: TGTGCCATCAATCATATGAGGGAAGAGACCCAGTACTTC.

This chain uses TRBV28 with TRBJ1-5; 12 positions match TRBD1. CDR1 and CDR2 (germline): MDHEN, SYDVKM. The CDR3 has 18 residues. V shed 3 bases, J shed 0 bases, and the junction held 6 bases outside the gene matches. Here the CDR3 reads CASSFAGQGAFSNQPQHF. In DNA form, the CDR3 reads TGTGCCAGCAGTTTTGCGGGACAGGGGGCATTTAGCAATCAGCCCCAGCATTTT.

The gene calls are TRBV28 and TRBJ2-1; 8 bases map to TRBD1. Germline V gene sequence: CDR1 MDHEN, CDR2 SYDVKM. The J segment lost 4 bases and the V segment lost 8 bases, leaving 10 bases of the junction unmatched. The CDR3 runs 15 residues. DNA of the CDR3: TGTGCCAGCCTCGTAGGACAGGGTTTTTACAATGAGCAGTTCTTC. As protein: CASLVGQGFYNEQFF.

This clone was counted once. V gene TRBV7-9 combines with J gene TRBJ2-1; 9 nucleotides match TRBD2. J gave up 15 bases and V 6 bases, and 6 bases lay outside the gene matches. This CDR3 has 11 residues. Germline CDR1 SEHNR, CDR2 FQNEAQ (reference sequence). CDR3: CASSWGTSPFF. The DNA of the CDR3 is TGTGCCAGCAGTTGGGGGACTAGCCCGTTCTTC. Together with reference TRBV7-9 and TRBJ2-1, the CDR3 gives the full variable domain: DTGVSQNPRHKITKRGQNVTFRCDPISEHNRLYWYRQTLGQGPEFLTYFQNEAQLEKSRLLSDRFSAERPKGSFSTLEIQRTEQGDSAMYLCASSWGTSPFFGPGTRLTVL.

The chain employs TRBV28 and TRBJ1-2, with 7 bases fitting TRBD1. The J segment lost 5 bases and the V segment lost 4 bases, leaving 13 bases of the junction unmatched. CDR1 is MDHEN, CDR2 SYDVKM, per germline. This CDR3 region has 16 residues. The CDR3 DNA reads as TGTGCCAGCAGTTCCCCCGCCGCAGGGGGGAGGTATGGCTACACCTTC. Translating gives CASSSPAAGGRYGYTF.

The chain uses TRBV4-2 and TRBJ1-1; tentatively, D is TRBD1 (5 bases). With 6 bases removed from V and 5 bases from J, the gap between germline ends came to 19 bases. The CDR3 loop spans 15 amino acids. Germline V gene sequence: CDR1 LGHNA, CDR2 YNFKEQ. CDR3 loop: CASRRGEEGGTEAFF. In DNA form, the CDR3 reads TGTGCCAGCAGACGGGGGGAGGAGGGAGGGACTGAAGCTTTCTTT.

This chain joins TRBV7-9 and TRBJ1-3; 7 bases align to TRBD1. This CDR3 has 14 amino acids. The trim removed 3 bases at V and 4 bases at J, leaving 3 bases unmatched. Germline V gene sequence: CDR1 SEHNR, CDR2 FQNEAQ (reference sequence). The CDR3 region is CASSLTGRGNTIYF. The CDR3, as DNA: TGTGCCAGCAGCTTGACAGGGCGAGGAAACACCATATATTTT.

The chain has TRBV29-1 and TRBJ1-2; D remains ambiguous. CDR3 length: 12 residues. Trimming stripped 3 bases from V and 13 bases from J, with 18 bases between. Germline CDR1 SQVTM, CDR2 ANQGSEA. Written as DNA, the CDR3 is TGCAGCGTTGAGTGGCGGTCCGAAGTCTGCACCTTC. Residues: CSVEWRSEVCTF.

V is TRBV9 and J is TRBJ2-1; 14 bases are shared with TRBD2. Germline V lookup: CDR1 SGDLS, CDR2 YYNGEE. The CDR3 runs 17 residues. V shed 0 bases and J 9 bases; nucleotides not matched to a gene: 8. CDR3 nucleotides: TGTGCCAGCAGCGTAGACGGGGGGACTAGCGGGAGAGGTGAGCAGTTCTTC. Translation gives CASSVDGGTSGRGEQFF. Full variable domain (missing parts from reference TRBV9 and TRBJ2-1): DSGVTQTPKHLITATGQRVTLRCSPRSGDLSVYWYQQSLDQGLQFLIQYYNGEERAKGNILERFSAQQFPDLHSELNLSSLELGDSALYFCASSVDGGTSGRGEQFFGPGTRLTVL.

A single count supports this clone. The chain combines TRBV9 with TRBJ1-1; TRBD1 matches at 10 bases. The CDR3 extends over 16 amino acids. From germline, CDR1 is SGDLS and CDR2 YYNGEE. J gave up 0 bases and V 3 bases, and 5 bases lay outside the gene matches. The CDR3 region is CASSALDRGLNTEAFF. As DNA, the CDR3 is TGTGCCAGCAGCGCCCTCGACAGGGGGCTGAACACTGAAGCTTTCTTT.

The V gene is TRBV19, the J gene TRBJ2-1; TRBD2 matches 12 bases. The V gene end was trimmed by 3 bases and the J gene end by 3 bases; junction bases not matched to a gene: 0. Germline CDR1 LNHDA, CDR2 SQIVND (reference sequence). This CDR3 contains 15 residues. The DNA for the CDR3 is TGTGCCAGTAGTATGACTAGCGGGAGCTACAATGAGCAGTTCTTC. Residues: CASSMTSGSYNEQFF.

The V gene is TRBV4-3, the J gene TRBJ2-7, with 9 bases that match TRBD2. The CDR3 is 15 amino acids. Germline-derived CDR1 and CDR2 are LGHNA and YSLEER. Losses at the gene ends were 1 base for V and 3 bases for J; bases not matched to a gene: 4. DNA of the CDR3: TGCGCCAGCAGCCAAGGGACTAGCGCCATCTACGAGCAGTACTTC. This codes for CASSQGTSAIYEQYF.

The gene calls are TRBV9 and TRBJ1-5, with D possibly matching TRBD1 (5 bases). With 3 bases removed from V and 0 bases from J, the gap between germline ends came to 10 bases. Germline assignment: CDR1 SGDLS and CDR2 YYNGEE. The CDR3 length is 15 residues. CDR3 residues: CASSAGYISNQPQHF. DNA of the CDR3: TGTGCCAGCAGCGCAGGGTACATTAGCAATCAGCCCCAGCATTTT.

This clone was picked up a small number of times. The rearrangement uses TRBV6-6 and TRBJ1-1, with 7 bases identical to TRBD1. Germline V gene lookup returns CDR1 MNHNY and CDR2 SVGAGI (reference sequence). The CDR3 has 15 amino acids. V lost 3 bases, J lost 2 bases, and 6 bases stayed unmatched. The CDR3 DNA sequence: TGTGCCAGCAGTTATCACAGGGGCCTAAACACTGAAGCTTTCTTT. Protein product: CASSYHRGLNTEAFF.

V is TRBV6-6 and J is TRBJ2-1; 8 bases match TRBD2. Germline loops: CDR1 MNHNY, CDR2 SVGAGI (reference sequence). The V gene end was trimmed by 6 bases and the J gene end by 7 bases; junction bases not matched to a gene: 14. The CDR3 sequence is 16 residues long. CDR3 in amino acids: CASRNTERENWNEQFF. In DNA form, the CDR3 reads TGTGCCAGCAGAAACACCGAGCGGGAGAATTGGAATGAGCAGTTCTTC.

The chain uses TRBV11-2 and TRBJ1-1; possibly TRBD1 for D (6 bases). V was pared by 4 bases and J by 0 bases, with 15 bases between. This CDR3 region has 16 residues. Germline lookup yields CDR1 SGHAT and CDR2 FQNNGV. The DNA of the CDR3 is TGTGCCAGCAGCTCCTTACAGGGACGCATGAACACTGAAGCTTTCTTT. Translated: CASSSLQGRMNTEAFF.

The rearrangement links TRBV19 to TRBJ2-1; D possibly uses TRBD1 or TRBD2 (5 bases each). V was cut by 11 bases and J by 6 bases, with 11 bases left in between. CDR3 length: 11 amino acids. Germline assignment: CDR1 LNHDA and CDR2 SQIVND (reference sequence). The CDR3 coding sequence is TGTGCCGTGGGGGATTCCAATGAGCAGTTCTTC. Translated, it gives CAVGDSNEQFF.